The T cell receptor beta chain described here comes from a study of CD8 T cells in Susac syndrome. Germline V gives CDR1 SGHTA, CDR2 FQGTGA. V shed 3 bases, J shed 5 bases, and the junction held 4 bases outside the gene matches. The CDR3 runs to 15 residues. Reverse transcription of roughly 0.5 to 1 ug RNA was carried out with random hexamers. TCRdb re-analysed the immunoSEQ multiplex PCR reads in MiXCR, keeping a single row per CDR3 protein. This table has 170,000 or so distinct CDR3 sequences, about 96% appearing once. This TCR derives from a human donor with Susac syndrome. V is TRBV7-3 and J is TRBJ2-7, with 13 nucleotides matching TRBD2. The sample taken for sequencing was CD4+ T cells from PBMCs. The CDR3 region has the DNA TGTGCCAGCAGCTTGAGACTAGCGGGAGGCGACGAGCAGTACTTC. Its translation: CASSLRLAGGDEQYF.